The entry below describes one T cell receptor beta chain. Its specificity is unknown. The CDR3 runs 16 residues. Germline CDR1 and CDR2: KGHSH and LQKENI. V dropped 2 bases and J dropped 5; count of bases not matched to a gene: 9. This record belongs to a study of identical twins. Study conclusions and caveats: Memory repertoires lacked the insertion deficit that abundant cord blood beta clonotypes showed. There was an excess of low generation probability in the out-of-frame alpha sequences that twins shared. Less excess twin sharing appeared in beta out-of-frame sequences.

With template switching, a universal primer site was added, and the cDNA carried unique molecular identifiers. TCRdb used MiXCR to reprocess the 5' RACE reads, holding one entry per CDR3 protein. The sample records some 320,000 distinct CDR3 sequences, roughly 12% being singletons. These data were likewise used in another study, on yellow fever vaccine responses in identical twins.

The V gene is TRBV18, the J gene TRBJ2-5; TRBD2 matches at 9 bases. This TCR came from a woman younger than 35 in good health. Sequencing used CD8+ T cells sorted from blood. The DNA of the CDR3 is TGTGCCAGCTCACCAGGGGACGGACTAGCGTTTGAGACCCAGTACTTC. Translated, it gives CASSPGDGLAFETQYF.